Below are 29 T cell receptor beta chains sequenced from a single sample in a study of blood T cell repertoires in COVID-19. Method: immunoSEQ multiplex PCR; TCRdb's copy keeps in-frame clones and lacks some. The sample includes roughly 300,000 clones, around 84% of them seen just once. The sample taken for sequencing was PBMCs or T cells enriched from blood (not recorded which). The receptor set was obtained from a woman between 50 and 59 years old who had recovered from COVID-19.

The J gene is TRBJ1-1, the V gene TRBV27, with D uncertain. This CDR3 contains 14 residues. Trimming removed 10 bases at V and 8 bases at J, with 23 bases between. In germline, CDR1 is MNHEY, CDR2 SMNVEV (reference sequence). The CDR3 spells CATRSRGVIWEAFF. CDR3 in DNA: TGTGCCACCCGTAGCCGAGGAGTTATCTGGGAAGCTTTCTTT.

V and J are TRBV21-1 and TRBJ1-1; the table's TRBD1 call for D was not verified on the DNA. TRBV21-1 is a recognized pseudogene. The CDR3 is 16 residues long. DNA of the CDR3: TGTGCCAGCAGCAAAGGAGGGCGACAGGGAGGTTTTGAAGCTTTCTTT. Translated: CASSKGGRQGGFEAFF.

The chain carries TRBV19 and TRBJ2-5, with TRBD2 matching over 11 bases. V shed 2 bases and J 4 bases; nucleotides not matched to a gene: 15. CDR1 and CDR2 from the germline V gene are LNHDA and SQIVND (reference sequence). The CDR3 sequence is 19 residues long. CDR3 nucleotide sequence: TGTGCCAGTAGTATATCGCGGCTAGCGGGGGGCCGGGGGACAGAGACCCAGTACTTC. Translating gives CASSISRLAGGRGTETQYF.

The rearrangement joins TRBV11-3 to TRBJ2-1, with D uncertain. Germline CDR1 reads SGHNT; CDR2 reads YENEEA. The CDR3 loop spans 14 amino acids. V lost 5 bases and J lost 6, with 14 bases in between. The CDR3 is CASSPGAVGNEQFF. The CDR3 nucleotides are TGTGCCAGCAGCCCTGGAGCCGTCGGCAATGAGCAGTTCTTC.

This sequence joins TRBV10-1 and TRBJ2-3, with 9 nucleotides matching TRBD1. Germline V gene data show CDR1 as WNHNN and CDR2 as SYGVQD (reference sequence). The CDR3 has 14 amino acids. With 7 bases clipped from V and 2 bases from J, the junction kept 4 bases outside the gene matches. CDR3 amino acids: CASTRDRVTDTQYF. The CDR3 nucleotides are TGCGCCAGCACCCGGGACAGGGTCACAGATACGCAGTATTTT.

CDR3 loop: CASSPWRSGANVLTF. As DNA, the CDR3 is TGTGCCAGCAGCCCCTGGAGGTCTGGGGCCAACGTCCTGACTTTC. This chain uses TRBV14 with TRBJ2-6; a weak D match, TRBD2 (5 bases). The V end lost 4 bases, the J end lost 1 base, and 8 bases lay between the germline ends. This CDR3 has 15 amino acids. Germline V gene sequence: CDR1 SGHDN, CDR2 FVKESK.

The chain employs TRBV6-5 and TRBJ1-1, with TRBD1 matching 7 bases. Germline V CDR1 and CDR2: MNHEY, SVGAGI. J lost 7 bases, V lost 6 bases, and 8 bases had no gene match. The CDR3 is made up of 13 amino acids. The CDR3 is CASRIKGADEAFF. In nucleotides, the CDR3 is TGTGCCAGCAGGATCAAGGGGGCAGATGAAGCTTTCTTT.

The gene calls are TRBV7-6 and TRBJ2-7; D gene uncertain. Trimming pared 0 bases from V and 6 bases from J, leaving 9 bases between. Germline-derived CDR1 and CDR2 are SGHVS and FNYEAQ. This CDR3 comprises 13 residues. The CDR3 nucleotides are TGTGCCAGCAGCTTAGCCACCGACTTCGAGCAGTACTTC. Protein sequence: CASSLATDFEQYF.

In DNA form, the CDR3 reads TGTGCCAGCAGCAAAGGGTGGGACAGGGTAGTGGCGGAGACCCAGTACTTC. Protein product: CASSKGWDRVVAETQYF. V and J are TRBV21-1 and TRBJ2-5; the DNA was not used to check the table's D call, TRBD1. TRBV21-1 is a known pseudogene. CDR3 length equals 17 residues.

The chain combines TRBV5-1 with TRBJ1-1; D uncertain. Germline V gene data show CDR1 as SGHRS and CDR2 as YFSETQ. V dropped 0 bases and J dropped 2 bases, with 14 bases sitting between them. The CDR3 totals 16 residues. Here the CDR3 DNA reads TGCGCCAGCAGCTTGGAAAGACCGGAGATAAACACTGAAGCTTTCTTT. Residues: CASSLERPEINTEAFF.

V is TRBV3-1 (or the pseudogene TRBV3-2) and J is TRBJ2-2; 9 bases align to TRBD1. Germline assignment: CDR1 LGHDT and CDR2 YNNKEL (reference sequence). Trimming at V came to 3 bases and at J to 6 bases, leaving 11 bases not matched to a gene. This CDR3 is built from 17 residues. CDR3 in amino acids: CASSHLQTGQGPGELFF. The CDR3 region has the DNA TGTGCCAGCAGCCACCTCCAAACAGGACAGGGGCCCGGGGAGCTGTTTTTT.

The chain couples TRBV12-3 or TRBV12-4 to TRBJ1-1, with D unresolved. The CDR3 is made up of 11 amino acids. V lost 6 bases and J 8 bases, leaving 10 bases between the germline ends. CDR3 protein: CASSPTGEAFF. For the CDR3, the DNA is TGTGCCAGCAGCCCGACCGGGGAAGCTTTCTTT.

The rearrangement uses TRBV19 and TRBJ1-6, with 8 bases matching TRBD1. This CDR3 comprises 14 residues. The ends lost 5 bases at V and 11 bases at J; junction bases unmatched: 8. CDR1 is LNHDA and CDR2 is SQIVND in the germline V gene (reference sequence). The CDR3 is CASSSWTGKTPLHF. In DNA, the CDR3 is TGTGCCAGTAGTTCATGGACAGGGAAGACACCCCTCCACTTT.

The genes are TRBV27 and TRBJ1-2, with D possibly matching TRBD1 (6 bases). This CDR3 is 14 amino acids long. V was pared by 6 bases and J by 4 bases, with 15 bases between. From germline, CDR1 is MNHEY and CDR2 SMNVEV (reference sequence). CDR3 DNA: TGTGCCAGCAGGGCCGGAGTGGGGGCCTATGGCTACACCTTC. It codes for CASRAGVGAYGYTF.

J is TRBJ1-1 and V is TRBV19, with 10 bases identical to TRBD1. The CDR3 consists of 14 residues. Germline-derived CDR1 and CDR2 are LNHDA and SQIVND (reference sequence). V dropped 2 bases and J dropped 7; count of bases not matched to a gene: 4. The CDR3 DNA sequence: TGTGCCAGTAGTATAAGGGACAGGGGATTTGAAGCTTTCTTT. The encoded protein is CASSIRDRGFEAFF. The entire variable domain, with the rest obtained from reference TRBV19 and TRBJ1-1, is as follows: DGGITQSPKYLFRKEGQNVTLSCEQNLNHDAMYWYRQDPGQGLRLIYYSQIVNDFQKGDIAEGYSVSREKKESFPLTVTSAQKNPTAFYLCASSIRDRGFEAFFGQGTRLTVV.

The genes are TRBV3-1 (or the pseudogene TRBV3-2) and TRBJ2-7; a weak D match, TRBD1 (5 bases). The CDR3 consists of 15 residues. CDR1 and CDR2 from the germline V gene are LGHDT and YNNKEL (reference sequence). V was clipped by 0 bases and J by 1 base, with 10 bases between them. CDR3 in amino acids: CASSQDRDLSYEQYF. Here the CDR3 DNA reads TGTGCCAGCAGCCAAGACAGGGATCTATCCTACGAGCAGTACTTC.

V gene TRBV2 combines with J gene TRBJ2-7, with D unresolved. The V end was cut by 5 bases, the J end by 0 bases, with 14 bases between. The CDR3 contains 15 residues. Germline V lookup: CDR1 SNHLY, CDR2 FYNNEI. The CDR3 region is CASSQPRVPSYEQYF. In nucleotides, the CDR3 is TGTGCCAGCAGTCAACCACGGGTTCCCTCCTACGAGCAGTACTTC.

The chain recombines TRBV3-1 (or the pseudogene TRBV3-2) with TRBJ2-1; D remains unclear. Trimming took 1 base from V and 0 from J, leaving 4 bases between them. This CDR3 contains 14 residues. CDR1 is LGHDT, CDR2 YNNKEL, per germline (reference sequence). The CDR3 spells CASSQVSSYNEQFF. CDR3 nucleotides: TGTGCCAGCAGCCAAGTTAGCTCCTACAATGAGCAGTTCTTC.

V gene TRBV11-2 combines with J gene TRBJ2-7; 12 positions agree with TRBD2. Unmatched junction bases numbered 2, after V lost 4 bases and J lost 7 bases. The CDR3 sequence is 13 residues long. CDR1 and CDR2 from the germline V gene are SGHAT and FQNNGV. The CDR3 sequence is CASSWTSGEEQYF. The DNA for the CDR3 is TGTGCCAGCAGCTGGACTAGCGGGGAAGAGCAGTACTTC.

This chain connects TRBV28 to TRBJ2-7; 11 bases are shared with TRBD2. Germline V gene lookup returns CDR1 MDHEN and CDR2 SYDVKM. This CDR3 is built from 15 residues. V lost 5 bases and J lost 1; bases outside the gene matches: 4. CDR3 amino acids: CASSLSGGASYEQYF. CDR3 coding DNA: TGTGCCAGCAGTCTTAGCGGGGGGGCTTCCTACGAGCAGTACTTC.

The chain couples TRBV5-1 to TRBJ2-7, with 9 bases fitting TRBD1. The CDR3 spans 14 residues. Germline V gene lookup returns CDR1 SGHRS and CDR2 YFSETQ. The J segment lost 5 bases and the V segment lost 4 bases, leaving 7 bases of the junction unmatched. CDR3 sequence reads: CASSQNTGGDEQYF. DNA for the CDR3: TGCGCCAGCAGCCAGAACACAGGGGGCGACGAGCAGTACTTC.

This clone was seen only a few times. V and J are TRBV5-6 and TRBJ2-2; 7 bases line up with TRBD1. Germline assignment: CDR1 SGHDT and CDR2 YYEEEE. The V gene end was trimmed by 2 bases and the J gene end by 4 bases; junction bases not matched to a gene: 5. The CDR3 runs 15 residues. DNA of the CDR3: TGTGCCAGCAGCTTACCGGGACAGAGCACCGGGGAGCTGTTTTTT. It yields the protein CASSLPGQSTGELFF.

This chain uses TRBV10-3 with TRBJ1-2; 8 bases are shared with TRBD1. Germline V gene data show CDR1 as ENHRY and CDR2 as SYGVKD. Losses at the gene ends were 3 bases for V and 7 bases for J; bases not matched to a gene: 10. The CDR3 contains 15 residues. The CDR3 region is CAISDTDREYGGYTF. Here the CDR3 DNA reads TGTGCCATCAGTGACACGGACAGGGAGTATGGTGGCTACACCTTC.

The rearrangement links TRBV5-1 to TRBJ1-2; tentatively, D is TRBD1 (5 bases). V was trimmed by 4 bases and J by 2 bases, leaving 12 bases between them. The CDR3 consists of 14 residues. CDR1 is SGHRS and CDR2 is YFSETQ in the germline V gene. CDR3 in amino acids: CASSPDGGNYGYTF. The CDR3 DNA reads TGCGCCAGCAGCCCGGATGGGGGGAACTATGGCTACACCTTC.

The CDR3 here is CASTPGQDYSPLHF. CDR3 sequence (DNA): TGTGCCAGCACCCCGGGACAGGACTATTCACCCCTCCACTTT. The gene calls are TRBV7-9 and TRBJ1-6; 8 bases fit TRBD1. Germline CDR1 and CDR2: SEHNR and FQNEAQ (reference sequence). The ends lost 7 bases at V and 8 bases at J; junction bases unmatched: 7. This CDR3 contains 14 residues.

The chain couples TRBV11-2 to TRBJ1-1; unclear D gene. The CDR3 contains 17 residues. With 1 base removed from V and 0 bases from J, the gap between germline ends came to 15 bases. Germline V lookup: CDR1 SGHAT, CDR2 FQNNGV. The CDR3 here is CASSLVGLTRMNTEAFF. For the CDR3, the DNA is TGTGCCAGCAGCTTAGTTGGGTTGACCAGGATGAACACTGAAGCTTTCTTT.

V is TRBV7-3 and J is TRBJ2-2; tentative D call: TRBD1 (6 bases). Trimming removed 2 bases at V and 4 bases at J, with 14 bases between. The CDR3 consists of 16 residues. CDR1 and CDR2 from the germline V gene are SGHTA and FQGTGA. CDR3 nucleotides: TGTGCCAGCAGCTTACGGCCAGGGGTAGGCACCGGGGAGCTGTTTTTT. Protein: CASSLRPGVGTGELFF.

This chain uses TRBV5-4 with TRBJ2-1; 10 nucleotides agree with TRBD2. This CDR3 comprises 16 residues. Trimming removed 4 bases from V and 1 base from J; junction bases left unmatched: 5. Germline V gene lookup returns CDR1 SGHNT and CDR2 YYREEE (reference sequence). The chain's CDR3 is CASSLSGRKSYNEQFF. CDR3 DNA: TGTGCCAGCAGCCTTAGCGGGAGGAAATCCTACAATGAGCAGTTCTTC.

The gene calls are TRBV10-3 and TRBJ1-1, with D possibly matching TRBD1 (6 bases). The ends were cut back, 2 bases at V and 1 base at J, with 8 bases in the middle. The germline gives CDR1 ENHRY, CDR2 SYGVKD. This CDR3 has 14 amino acids. CDR3 in DNA: TGTGCCATCAGTGAGAGAGGGGGGAACACTGAAGCTTTCTTT. Translating it yields CAISERGGNTEAFF.